These 2 T cell receptor beta chains share one sample of origin, sequenced in a study of control samples from healthy donors and cancer patients. The table came from immunoSEQ multiplex PCR; TCRdb's copy has only in-frame clones and leaves some out. This repertoire shows about 180,000 clones, approximately 90% found once; its top ten account for roughly 1.3%. The specimen was blood. The receptor source for this set is a man aged 25 to 45 in good health.

The count of this clone is one. The CDR3, as DNA: TGTGCCAGCTTAACAGGACTAGTCCGCAATGAGCAGTTCTTC. This codes for CASLTGLVRNEQFF. This sequence joins TRBV6-5 and TRBJ2-1; 7 nucleotides line up with TRBD2. The CDR3 is 14 amino acids. The J segment lost 6 bases and the V segment lost 8 bases, leaving 10 bases of the junction unmatched. Germline CDR1 reads MNHEY; CDR2 reads SVGAGI.

This clone appeared a few times. This chain's CDR3 is CASSLASGGSGYTF. The DNA for the CDR3 is TGTGCCAGCAGCTTAGCGTCGGGGGGAAGTGGCTACACCTTC. V and J are TRBV7-9 and TRBJ1-2, with D tentatively TRBD1 (5 bases). Looked up from germline, CDR1 is SEHNR and CDR2 is FQNEAQ (reference sequence). V gave up 0 bases and J gave up 7 bases, with 12 bases separating them. The CDR3 extends over 14 amino acids.